Sequencing of this T cell receptor beta chain was carried out in a study of blood T cell repertoires in COVID-19. In the study overall: COVID-19 samples, acute and convalescent, were from the United States, Italy and Spain.

Methods used by the authors: For nucleated cells, counts were estimated from reference gene primer amplification. Libraries were prepared by immunoSEQ multiplex PCR; TCRdb keeps only in-frame clonotypes and omits some of them. V and J calls and clone size are copied from that table; D and trimming were computed from the DNA. This sample yields about 300,000 clones, of which 70% to 90% are seen a single time; around 1.4% belongs to the top ten. This clone was picked up a small number of times. This clonotype originated in a man aged 65 to 79 with acute or convalescent COVID-19. The sequenced material came from peripheral blood.

The CDR3 DNA follows: TGTGCCAGCGGACGGGAGAACACTGAAGCTTTCTTT. This encodes CASGRENTEAFF. The chain couples TRBV12-3 or TRBV12-4 to TRBJ1-1; no clear D. Trimming pared 8 bases from V and 1 base from J, leaving 8 bases between. The CDR3 covers 12 residues.